This T cell receptor (beta chain) originates from a study of T cells in Graves' hyperthyroidism and ophthalmopathy. To note about this clonotype: What it binds is unknown.

Findings and limits, study-wide: Most thyroid-expanded clonotypes above 0.001 were also found in blood.

The blood was taken when hyperthyroidism was first diagnosed, before any ophthalmopathy symptoms showed up. The CDR3 regions of TCR beta were amplified from RNA transcripts. The TCR CDR3 was amplified in a first-round RT-PCR using the HTBI primer set. TCRdb reanalysed the multiplex PCR reads using MiXCR and keeps one entry per CDR3 protein. The sample holds a few hundred thousand distinct CDR3 sequences; about 14% are singletons and the top ten take 5.8%. The receptor was derived from a woman in her twenties or thirties with Graves' hyperthyroidism that later progressed to Graves' ophthalmopathy. Material for sequencing was blood.

The CDR3 spells CASRKDRGSYNEQFF. CDR3 in DNA: TGTGCCAGCAGAAAGGACAGGGGCTCCTACAATGAGCAGTTCTTC. The V and J genes are TRBV28 and TRBJ2-1, with TRBD1 identical over 9 bases. This CDR3 region has 15 residues. V was clipped by 6 bases and J by 0 bases; unmatched bases: 3. Germline V gene lookup returns CDR1 MDHEN and CDR2 SYDVKM.